This T cell receptor beta chain was sequenced during a study of brain metastases from non-small cell lung cancer. The repertoire was sequenced with immunoSEQ multiplex PCR; TCRdb's copy has only in-frame clones and lacks some. The sample yields several hundred clones, roughly 86% seen once. The CDR3 length is 14 residues. Germline CDR1 is SGDLS and CDR2 is YYNGEE. With 3 bases clipped from V and 5 bases from J, the junction kept 3 bases outside the gene matches. The source is a donor at least 40 years old with non-small cell lung cancer. The sample taken for sequencing was tumor-adjacent normal tissue. The chain recombines TRBV9 with TRBJ1-5, with 9 bases lining up with TRBD1. The chain's CDR3 is CASSGTGEHQPQHF. CDR3 nucleotide sequence: TGTGCCAGCAGCGGGACAGGGGAGCATCAGCCCCAGCATTTT.